The rows below give T cell receptor beta chains drawn from one sample of a study of control samples from healthy donors and cancer patients. TCRdb keeps only in-frame clones here, not all; method: immunoSEQ multiplex PCR. This table has roughly 80,000 clones, 70% to 90% appearing once. Input material: blood. Receptor source: a woman in her fifties or sixties in good health. Each CDR3 is given with its conserved first and last residue. Fields, in order: D gene, clone size, V gene, J gene, CDR3 protein, CDR3 DNA. The D gene is left open where the match is weak. For some rows the clone size is stated as once, few or many, or as a class when expanded; others skip it.

>-|-|TRBV12-5|TRBJ2-3
CASGSPALTQYF
TGTGCTAGTGGTTCGCCAGCGCTTACGCAGTATTTT
>-|few|TRBV19|TRBJ1-1
CASSIGTVNTEAFF
TGTGCCAGTAGTATAGGGACAGTGAACACTGAAGCTTTCTTT
>-|-|TRBV29-1|TRBJ2-1
CSVDGNVEYNEQFF
TGCAGCGTTGATGGTAATGTAGAATACAATGAGCAGTTCTTC
>-|once|TRBV30|TRBJ2-7
CAWSGLYEQYF
TGTGCCTGGAGCGGTCTATACGAGCAGTACTTC
>-|-|TRBV6-1|TRBJ2-1
CASSDGYYNEQFF
TGTGCCAGCAGTGATGGGTATTACAATGAGCAGTTCTTC
>-|-|TRBV5-4|TRBJ2-7
CASSLDSRGSHEQYF
TGTGCCAGCAGCTTGGATTCGAGGGGCTCCCACGAGCAGTACTTC
>-|-|TRBV19|TRBJ1-2
CASSPRIADLYGYTF
TGTGCCAGTAGTCCAAGGATCGCAGACCTCTATGGCTACACCTTC
>-|-|TRBV15|TRBJ2-3
CATSRDMRGDTQYF
TGTGCCACCAGCAGAGATATGAGGGGTGATACGCAGTATTTT
>-|few|TRBV27|TRBJ1-1
CANFETEAFF
TGTGCCAATTTTGAGACTGAAGCTTTCTTT
>TRBD1|once|TRBV14|TRBJ1-1
CASHSGQGTLGAFF
TGTGCCAGCCATTCTGGACAGGGGACCTTGGGAGCTTTCTTT
>TRBD2|-|TRBV14|TRBJ2-3
CASSQAGLSTDTQYF
TGTGCCAGCAGCCAAGCGGGACTATCCACAGATACGCAGTATTTT
>-|-|TRBV6-1|TRBJ1-1
CASSEIRGTNMGDTEAFF
TGTGCCAGCAGTGAAATTCGAGGGACCAACATGGGGGACACTGAAGCTTTCTTT
>TRBD1|few|TRBV5-1|TRBJ1-2
CASSSGEGAPYGYTF
TGCGCCAGCAGCAGTGGAGAGGGGGCCCCCTATGGCTACACCTTC
>-|few|TRBV5-4|TRBJ1-6
CALHYYSLHF
TGTGCTTTACACTATTACTCCCTCCACTTT
>-|-|TRBV9|TRBJ2-7
CASSSIDYEQYF
TGTGCCAGCAGCTCCATAGACTACGAGCAGTACTTC
>-|-|TRBV6-5|TRBJ1-2
CASKPGTNYGYTF
TGTGCCAGCAAGCCAGGGACTAACTATGGCTACACCTTC
>-|-|TRBV29-1|TRBJ2-7
CSAIHVPAYEQYF
TGCAGCGCCATTCATGTACCAGCCTACGAGCAGTACTTC
>-|-|TRBV6-5|TRBJ1-6
CASSWGEWGTGSPLHF
TGTGCCAGCAGTTGGGGGGAATGGGGGACCGGTTCACCCCTCCACTTT
>TRBD1|once|TRBV19|TRBJ2-6
CASSTVLQGSGANVLTF
TGTGCCAGTAGTACCGTATTACAGGGGTCTGGGGCCAACGTCCTGACTTTC
>-|-|TRBV30|TRBJ2-3
CAWSRGSDTQYF
TGTGCCTGGAGCCGGGGATCAGATACGCAGTATTTT
>TRBD1|once|TRBV6-1|TRBJ2-4
CASSEAQTGQYF
TGTGCCAGCAGTGAAGCCCAGACAGGGCAGTACTTC
>-|-|TRBV5-1|TRBJ2-7
CASSRTPGYYEQYF
TGCGCCAGCAGTCGTACCCCAGGGTATTACGAGCAGTACTTC
>-|-|TRBV3-1/TRBV3-2|TRBJ1-2
CASSPGIDYGYTF
TGTGCCAGCAGCCCAGGGATCGACTATGGCTACACCTTC
>-|-|TRBV19|TRBJ1-2
CASSMRQELNYGYTF
TGTGCCAGTAGTATGAGACAGGAACTTAACTATGGCTACACCTTC
>-|-|TRBV6-5|TRBJ2-1
CADRDPGSNEQFF
TGTGCCGACCGGGACCCTGGCTCCAATGAGCAGTTCTTC
>-|-|TRBV5-1|TRBJ1-6
CASSLDPDHNSPLHF
TGCGCCAGCAGCTTGGATCCAGACCATAATTCACCCCTCCACTTT
>-|-|TRBV5-4|TRBJ1-2
CASSLGERGSYGYTF
TGTGCCAGCAGCTTGGGGGAGAGAGGGAGCTATGGCTACACCTTC
>TRBD1|once|TRBV18|TRBJ1-1
CASSPSRGRETEAFF
TGTGCCAGCTCACCAAGCAGGGGGCGGGAAACTGAAGCTTTCTTT
>-|once|TRBV29-1|TRBJ1-2
CSVLDSLYGYTF
TGCAGCGTCCTTGATTCCCTCTATGGCTACACCTTC
>-|-|TRBV2|TRBJ1-5
CASSSRTRVSNQPQHF
TGTGCCAGCTCTTCCCGAACCAGGGTTAGCAATCAGCCCCAGCATTTT
>TRBD2|-|TRBV2|TRBJ2-3
CASRKGLSGADTQYF
TGTGCCAGCAGAAAGGGGTTAAGCGGGGCAGATACGCAGTATTTT
>-|-|TRBV23-1|TRBJ1-2
CASRPVTQIANYGYTF
TGCGCCAGCAGGCCGGTCACTCAGATAGCTAACTATGGCTACACCTTC